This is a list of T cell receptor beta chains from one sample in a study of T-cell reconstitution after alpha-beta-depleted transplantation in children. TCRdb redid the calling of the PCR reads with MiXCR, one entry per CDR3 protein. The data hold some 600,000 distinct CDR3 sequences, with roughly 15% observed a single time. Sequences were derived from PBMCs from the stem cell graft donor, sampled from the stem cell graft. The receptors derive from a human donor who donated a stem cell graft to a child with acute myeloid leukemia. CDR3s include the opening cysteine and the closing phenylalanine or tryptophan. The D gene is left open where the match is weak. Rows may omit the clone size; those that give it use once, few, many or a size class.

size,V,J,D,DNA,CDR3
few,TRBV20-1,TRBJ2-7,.,TGCAGTGCTAGGCGTGAGGGAAGCGAGCAGTACTTC,CSARREGSEQYF
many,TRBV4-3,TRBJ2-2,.,TGCGCCAGCAGCCAAGGAGGGAATGGCGGCGGGGAGCTGTTTTTT,CASSQGGNGGGELFF
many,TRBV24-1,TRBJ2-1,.,TGTGCCACAGAGAGGGACAATGAGCAGTTCTTC,CATERDNEQFF
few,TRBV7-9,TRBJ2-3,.,TGTGCCAGCAGCTACAGGCCTACCAATTCTCCATCGCAGTATTTT,CASSYRPTNSPSQYF
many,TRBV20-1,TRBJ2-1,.,TGCAGTGTCGCCTCGGGACTCGAGCGCCAATCCGAGCAGTTCTTC,CSVASGLERQSEQFF
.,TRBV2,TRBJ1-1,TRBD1,TGTGCCAGCAGTAACCCCGATCTCCGGACAGGGGACACTGAAGCTTTCTTT,CASSNPDLRTGDTEAFF
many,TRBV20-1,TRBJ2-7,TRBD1,TGCAGTGCTCTCGGGACAGTGACCTCCTACGAGCAGTACTTC,CSALGTVTSYEQYF
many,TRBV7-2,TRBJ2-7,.,TGTGCCAGCAGCTTCGACAGGAGCTCCTACGAGCAGTACTTC,CASSFDRSSYEQYF
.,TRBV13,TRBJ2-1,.,TGTGCCAGCAGCTTGAGGGATGGATCCCACAATGAGCAGTTCTTC,CASSLRDGSHNEQFF
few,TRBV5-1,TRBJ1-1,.,TGCGCCAGCAGCGGTGGGGGGGGAATTGAAGCTTTCTTT,CASSGGGGIEAFF
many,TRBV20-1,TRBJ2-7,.,TGCAGTGCTAGGTCAGGGGCCCTCTACGAGCAGTACTTC,CSARSGALYEQYF
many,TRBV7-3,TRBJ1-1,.,TGTGCCAGCAGCCCCGGGGGTGGGCACACTGAAGCTTTCTTT,CASSPGGGHTEAFF
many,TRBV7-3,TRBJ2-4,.,TGTGCCAGCAGCTTAGGGGCCAAAAACATTCAGTACTTC,CASSLGAKNIQYF
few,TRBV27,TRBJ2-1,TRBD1,TGTGCCAGCAGTTTATCGATCCAGGGGGCATACAATGAGCAGTTCTTC,CASSLSIQGAYNEQFF
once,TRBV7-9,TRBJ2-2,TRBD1,TGTGCCAGCAGCCCACGGGACAGGGTCACCGGGGAGCTGTTTTTT,CASSPRDRVTGELFF
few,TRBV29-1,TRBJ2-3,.,TGCAGCGCCCAGCGGTCTAGCACAGATACGCAGTATTTT,CSAQRSSTDTQYF
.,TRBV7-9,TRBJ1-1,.,TGTGCCAGCAGCTTAAACAGCCAGGGGACTGAAGCTTTCTTT,CASSLNSQGTEAFF
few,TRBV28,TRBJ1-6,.,TGTGCCAGCCTTAGGGGACCGGGTAATTCACCCCTCCACTTT,CASLRGPGNSPLHF
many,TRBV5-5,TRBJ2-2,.,TGTGCCAGCAGCTTGCCCGAAAGAGCGAACACCGGGGAGCTGTTTTTT,CASSLPERANTGELFF
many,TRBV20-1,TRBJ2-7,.,TGCAGTGGCGGTCCGGCGGGGAGCTACGAGCAGTACTTC,CSGGPAGSYEQYF
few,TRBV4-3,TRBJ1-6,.,TGCGCCAGCAGCCAAGGGCGGTATAATTCACCCCTCCACTTT,CASSQGRYNSPLHF
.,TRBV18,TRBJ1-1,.,TGTGCCAGCTCACGGGTGTCGAACACTGAAGCTTTCTTT,CASSRVSNTEAFF
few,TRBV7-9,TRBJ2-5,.,TGTGCCAGCAGCCCGACCCGACAGATCCAAGAGACCCAGTACTTC,CASSPTRQIQETQYF
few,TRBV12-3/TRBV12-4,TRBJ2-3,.,TGTGCCAGCAGAAGGGGGGATACTAGCACAGATACGCAGTATTTT,CASRRGDTSTDTQYF
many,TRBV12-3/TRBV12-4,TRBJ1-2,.,TGTGCCAGCACCTCCAGGAGACCTAACTATGGCTACACCTTC,CASTSRRPNYGYTF
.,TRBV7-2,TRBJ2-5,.,TGTGCCAGCAGCTTAGTTGGGAAACAAGAGACCCAGTACTTC,CASSLVGKQETQYF
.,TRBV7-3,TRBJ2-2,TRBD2,TGTGCCAAGCGGGGGTCCGGGGAGCTGTTTTTT,CAKRGSGELFF
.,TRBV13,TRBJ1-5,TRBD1,TGTGCCAGCAGCCCCCGGGACAGGGACGATCAGCCCCAGCATTTT,CASSPRDRDDQPQHF
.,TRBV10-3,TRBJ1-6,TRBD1,TGTGCCATCGGGGGACAGGATAATTCACCCCTCCACTTT,CAIGGQDNSPLHF
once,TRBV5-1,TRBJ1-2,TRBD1,TGCGCCAGCAGCTTGACAGGGACAGCTAACTATGGCTACACCTTC,CASSLTGTANYGYTF
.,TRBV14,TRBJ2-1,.,TGTGCCAGCAGCCAAGAAGAATGGGGCAGGAAGACCTACAATGAGCAGTTCTTC,CASSQEEWGRKTYNEQFF
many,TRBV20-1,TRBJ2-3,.,TGCAGTGCTAGAGATCCGGGTTCCTCACCGGATACGCAGTATTTT,CSARDPGSSPDTQYF
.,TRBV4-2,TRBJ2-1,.,TGTGCCAGCAGCCAAGATGTGGGGTTGGGCTACAATGAGCAGTTCTTC,CASSQDVGLGYNEQFF
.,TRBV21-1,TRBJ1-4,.,TGTGCCAGCAGGACCGACAGGGAGACTGAAAAACTGTTTTTT,CASRTDRETEKLFF
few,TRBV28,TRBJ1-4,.,TGTGCCAGCGGACCACCGACGGACGCAACTAATGAAAAACTGTTTTTT,CASGPPTDATNEKLFF
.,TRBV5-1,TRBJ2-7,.,TGCGCCCGCGCCGTCACCTTCTCCTACGAGCAGTACTTC,CARAVTFSYEQYF
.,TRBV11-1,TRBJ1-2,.,TGTGCCAGCAGCTTAGCGCGGCCTTTAGGAGGGGCAGCCGTCTATGGCTACACCTTC,CASSLARPLGGAAVYGYTF
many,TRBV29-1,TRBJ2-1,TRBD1,TGCAGCGGTGACGGGGGACAGGGCTCCTACAATGAGCAGTTCTTC,CSGDGGQGSYNEQFF
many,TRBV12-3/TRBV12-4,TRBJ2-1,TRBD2,TGTGCCAGCAGTCATGGACTAGCGGGGCCGGTCGGTGAGCAGTTCTTC,CASSHGLAGPVGEQFF
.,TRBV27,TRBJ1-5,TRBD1,TGTGCCAGCAGGGCCGACAGGGCGGCCAGTCAGCCCCAGCATTTT,CASRADRAASQPQHF